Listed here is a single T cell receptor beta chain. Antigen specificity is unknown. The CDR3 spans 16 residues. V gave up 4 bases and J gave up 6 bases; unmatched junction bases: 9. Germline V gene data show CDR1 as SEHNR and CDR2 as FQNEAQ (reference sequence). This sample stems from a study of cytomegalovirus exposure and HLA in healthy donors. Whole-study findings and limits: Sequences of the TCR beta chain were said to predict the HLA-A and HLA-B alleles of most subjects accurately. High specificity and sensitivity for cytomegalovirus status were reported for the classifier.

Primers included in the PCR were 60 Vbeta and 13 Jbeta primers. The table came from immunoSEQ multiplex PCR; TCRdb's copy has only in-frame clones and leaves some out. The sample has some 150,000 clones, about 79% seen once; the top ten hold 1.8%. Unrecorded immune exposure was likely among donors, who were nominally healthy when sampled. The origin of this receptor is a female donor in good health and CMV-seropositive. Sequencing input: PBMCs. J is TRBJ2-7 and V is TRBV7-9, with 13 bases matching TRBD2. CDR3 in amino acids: CASSSTSGRGRFEQYF. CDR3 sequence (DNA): TGTGCCAGCAGCTCCACTAGCGGGAGGGGAAGGTTCGAGCAGTACTTC.